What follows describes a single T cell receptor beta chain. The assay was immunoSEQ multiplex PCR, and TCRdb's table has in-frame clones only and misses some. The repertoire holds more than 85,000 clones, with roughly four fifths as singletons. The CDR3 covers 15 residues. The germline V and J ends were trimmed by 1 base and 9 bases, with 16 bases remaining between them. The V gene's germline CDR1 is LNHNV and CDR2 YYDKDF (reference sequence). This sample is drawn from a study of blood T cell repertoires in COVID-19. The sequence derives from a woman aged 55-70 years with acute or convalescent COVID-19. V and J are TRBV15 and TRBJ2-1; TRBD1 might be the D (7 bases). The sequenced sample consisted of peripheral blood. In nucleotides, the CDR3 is TGTGCCACCAGCAGAGTAGGGGGGACAGCGGGTGAGCAGTTCTTC. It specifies CATSRVGGTAGEQFF. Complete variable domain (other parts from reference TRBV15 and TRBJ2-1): DAMVIQNPRYQVTQFGKPVTLSCSQTLNHNVMYWYQQKSSQAPKLLFHYYDKDFNNEADTPDNFQSRRPNTSFCFLDIRSPGLGDTAMYLCATSRVGGTAGEQFFGPGTRLTVL.